These T cell receptor beta chains were read from a single sample in a study of response to subunit inactivated influenza vaccine. TCRdb re-called the RT-PCR reads through MiXCR, storing one row per CDR3 protein. The data contain under 750,000 distinct CDR3 sequences, 12% of them singletons. Specimen: PBMCs from blood, collected on the day of vaccination. All receptors come from a man aged 50 to 59 who received an inactivated influenza vaccine. Each CDR3 is given with its conserved first and last residue. D genes are given only for firm matches. Rows give clone size only sometimes, using once, few, many, or a class for an expanded clone.

v_call	clone_size	d_call	j_call	cdr3_aa	cdr3_nt
TRBV18	few	NA	TRBJ2-3	CASSQGGPSDTQYF	TGTGCCAGCTCACAAGGGGGGCCGTCAGATACGCAGTATTTT
TRBV20-1	few	TRBD1	TRBJ2-5	CSARSQGAETQYF	TGCAGTGCTAGATCACAGGGGGCTGAGACCCAGTACTTC
TRBV4-3	few	NA	TRBJ2-5	CASSQKILDETQYF	TGCGCCAGCAGCCAAAAAATTCTCGATGAGACCCAGTACTTC
TRBV25-1	NA	NA	TRBJ1-1	CASSEGGRGPEAFF	TGTGCCAGCAGTGAAGGCGGCCGCGGGCCTGAAGCTTTCTTT
TRBV7-8	few	TRBD1	TRBJ2-5	CASKRTGNQETQYF	TGTGCCAGCAAACGGACAGGCAATCAAGAGACCCAGTACTTC
TRBV20-1	NA	NA	TRBJ1-2	CSASPSGYGYTF	TGCAGTGCTAGTCCATCGGGTTATGGCTACACCTTC
TRBV29-1	many	NA	TRBJ2-7	CSVERPSLVGYEQYF	TGCAGCGTTGAACGACCTTCATTAGTCGGCTACGAGCAGTACTTC
TRBV6-2/TRBV6-3	few	NA	TRBJ1-6	CASRRRNDNSPLHF	TGTGCCAGCAGGCGGAGGAACGATAATTCACCCCTCCACTTT
TRBV20-1	NA	NA	TRBJ1-5	CSAADRFYSNQPQHF	TGCAGTGCTGCAGACAGATTCTATAGCAATCAGCCCCAGCATTTT
TRBV19	NA	TRBD2	TRBJ2-4	CASSSGSFNIQYF	TGTGCCAGTAGTAGCGGGAGTTTCAACATTCAGTACTTC
TRBV14	NA	TRBD2	TRBJ2-1	CASSLQRGPYNEQFF	TGTGCCAGCAGCCTTCAGCGGGGCCCATACAATGAGCAGTTCTTC
TRBV27	many	TRBD2	TRBJ2-1	CASRLAYRRSYNEQFF	TGTGCCAGTAGACTAGCATACCGAAGGTCCTACAATGAGCAGTTCTTC
TRBV12-3/TRBV12-4	NA	TRBD1	TRBJ2-2	CASSPRQGAIGELFF	TGTGCCAGCAGTCCCCGGCAGGGGGCTATCGGGGAGCTGTTTTTT
TRBV7-8	NA	TRBD2	TRBJ2-1	CASSFTSGSYNEQFF	TGTGCCAGCAGCTTTACTAGCGGCTCCTACAATGAGCAGTTCTTC
TRBV12-3/TRBV12-4	NA	TRBD2	TRBJ2-7	CASRGLAGAGTYEQYF	TGTGCCAGCAGGGGACTAGCGGGAGCAGGGACCTACGAGCAGTACTTC
TRBV7-2	NA	NA	TRBJ2-7	CASNSAGGFAYEQYF	TGTGCCAGCAACTCGGCAGGCGGATTCGCCTACGAGCAGTACTTC
TRBV5-1	NA	NA	TRBJ2-5	CASSLEPRETQYF	TGCGCCAGCAGCTTGGAACCAAGGGAGACCCAGTACTTC
TRBV5-1	few	NA	TRBJ2-1	CASSLDKRVRGRYNEQFF	TGCGCCAGCAGCTTGGATAAACGGGTTCGGGGTAGATACAATGAGCAGTTCTTC
TRBV12-3/TRBV12-4	few	TRBD1	TRBJ2-4	CASSLGQGVSNIQYF	TGTGCCAGCAGTTTAGGGCAGGGGGTCAGTAACATTCAGTACTTC
TRBV5-1	few	NA	TRBJ1-4	CASSLGAAATNEKLFF	TGCGCCAGCAGCTTGGGTGCGGCTGCAACTAATGAAAAACTGTTTTTT
TRBV4-2	few	NA	TRBJ2-1	CASSQVGEGKGNEQFF	TGTGCCAGCAGCCAAGTTGGAGAGGGTAAAGGCAATGAGCAGTTCTTC
TRBV4-3	NA	TRBD1	TRBJ2-2	CASSQVGSRGPAGELFF	TGCGCCAGCAGCCAAGTTGGGTCCAGGGGGCCTGCCGGGGAGCTGTTTTTT
TRBV4-2	many	TRBD1	TRBJ2-7	CASSQDPTGEYEQYF	TGTGCCAGCAGCCAAGATCCAACAGGGGAATACGAGCAGTACTTC
TRBV12-3/TRBV12-4	many	NA	TRBJ2-2	CASSLSTTGELFF	TGTGCCAGCAGTTTAAGCACCACCGGGGAGCTGTTTTTT
TRBV7-2	NA	TRBD2	TRBJ2-7	CASSPGLASHEQYF	TGTGCCAGCAGCCCTGGACTAGCCTCGCACGAGCAGTACTTC
TRBV20-1	NA	TRBD2	TRBJ2-7	CSARDLVAGGYEQYF	TGCAGTGCTAGAGATTTGGTAGCGGGAGGTTACGAGCAGTACTTC
TRBV4-2	few	TRBD2	TRBJ2-3	CASSEGLAGTDTQYF	TGTGCCAGCAGCGAGGGACTAGCGGGCACAGATACGCAGTATTTT
TRBV6-1	few	TRBD1	TRBJ1-2	CASSPGGPVYGYTF	TGTGCCAGCAGCCCAGGGGGTCCGGTCTATGGCTACACCTTC
TRBV3-1	NA	NA	TRBJ2-5	CASSRGIRETQYF	TGTGCCAGCAGCCGCGGGATTCGAGAGACCCAGTACTTC
TRBV28	NA	NA	TRBJ2-7	CASSFLGGYSYEQYF	TGTGCCAGCAGTTTTCTTGGGGGGTACTCCTACGAGCAGTACTTC
TRBV3-1	few	NA	TRBJ2-1	CASSPPIVGSREQFF	TGTGCCAGCAGCCCCCCCATTGTGGGGTCTCGTGAGCAGTTCTTC
TRBV12-5	NA	NA	TRBJ2-2	CASGPPDGTGELFF	TGTGCTAGTGGTCCACCTGACGGCACCGGGGAGCTGTTTTTT
TRBV12-3/TRBV12-4	NA	NA	TRBJ1-1	CASSLMWGAAFF	TGTGCCAGCAGTTTGATGTGGGGGGCAGCTTTCTTT
TRBV5-4	few	NA	TRBJ1-1	CASSISGTSNTEAFF	TGTGCCAGCAGCATCTCCGGGACAAGTAACACTGAAGCTTTCTTT
TRBV10-3	NA	TRBD1	TRBJ2-3	CAINMDRDDEDTQYF	TGTGCCATCAACATGGACAGGGACGACGAAGATACGCAGTATTTT
TRBV12-3/TRBV12-4	many	TRBD2	TRBJ2-1	CASSSLAGGYNEQFF	TGTGCCAGCAGTTCCTTAGCGGGAGGGTACAATGAGCAGTTCTTC
TRBV5-1	NA	NA	TRBJ1-1	CASSPHAGTTEAFF	TGCGCCAGCAGCCCCCACGCAGGGACGACTGAAGCTTTCTTT
TRBV28	many	NA	TRBJ2-7	CASRDNSYEQYF	TGTGCCAGCCGGGACAACTCCTACGAGCAGTACTTC
TRBV5-5	NA	NA	TRBJ2-1	CASSPGGPGNEQFF	TGTGCCAGCAGCCCTGGGGGCCCGGGCAATGAGCAGTTCTTC